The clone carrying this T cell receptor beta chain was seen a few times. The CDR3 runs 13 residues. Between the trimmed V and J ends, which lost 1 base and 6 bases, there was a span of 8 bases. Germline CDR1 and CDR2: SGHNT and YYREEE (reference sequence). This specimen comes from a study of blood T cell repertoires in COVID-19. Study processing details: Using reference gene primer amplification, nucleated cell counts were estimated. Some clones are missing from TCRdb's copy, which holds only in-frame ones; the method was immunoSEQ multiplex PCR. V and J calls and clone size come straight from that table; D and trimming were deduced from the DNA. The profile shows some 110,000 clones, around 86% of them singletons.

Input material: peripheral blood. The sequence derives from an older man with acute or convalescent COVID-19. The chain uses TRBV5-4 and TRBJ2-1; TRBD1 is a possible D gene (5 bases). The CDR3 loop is CASSLKGLNEQFF. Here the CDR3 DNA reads TGTGCCAGCAGCTTGAAGGGGCTCAATGAGCAGTTCTTC.